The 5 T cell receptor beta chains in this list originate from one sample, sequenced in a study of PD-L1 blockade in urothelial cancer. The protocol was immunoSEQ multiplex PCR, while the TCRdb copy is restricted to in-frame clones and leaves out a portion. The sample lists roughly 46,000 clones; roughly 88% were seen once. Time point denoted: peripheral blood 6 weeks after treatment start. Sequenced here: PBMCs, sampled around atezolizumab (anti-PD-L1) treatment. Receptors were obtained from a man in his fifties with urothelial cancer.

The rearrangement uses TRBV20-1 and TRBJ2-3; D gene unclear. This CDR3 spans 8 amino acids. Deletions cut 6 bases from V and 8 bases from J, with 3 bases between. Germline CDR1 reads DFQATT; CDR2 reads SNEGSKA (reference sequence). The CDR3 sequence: CSAGTQYF. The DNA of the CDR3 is TGCAGTGCCGGTACGCAGTATTTT.

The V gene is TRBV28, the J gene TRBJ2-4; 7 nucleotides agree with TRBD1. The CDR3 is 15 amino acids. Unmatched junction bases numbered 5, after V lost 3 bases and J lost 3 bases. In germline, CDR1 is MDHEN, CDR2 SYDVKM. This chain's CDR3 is CASSFRGRGKNIQYF. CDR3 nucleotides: TGTGCCAGCAGTTTTAGGGGGCGCGGCAAAAACATTCAGTACTTC. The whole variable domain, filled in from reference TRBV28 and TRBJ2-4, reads DVKVTQSSRYLVKRTGEKVFLECVQDMDHENMFWYRQDPGLGLRLIYFSYDVKMKEKGDIPEGYSVSREKKERFSLILESASTNQTSMYLCASSFRGRGKNIQYFGAGTRLSVL.

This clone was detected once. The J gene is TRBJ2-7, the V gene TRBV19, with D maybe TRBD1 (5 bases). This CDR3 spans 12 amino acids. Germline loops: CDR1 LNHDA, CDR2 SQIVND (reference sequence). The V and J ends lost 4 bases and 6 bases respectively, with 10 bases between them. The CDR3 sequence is CASSTGSGEQYF. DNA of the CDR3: TGTGCCAGTAGTACAGGGTCAGGCGAGCAGTACTTC.

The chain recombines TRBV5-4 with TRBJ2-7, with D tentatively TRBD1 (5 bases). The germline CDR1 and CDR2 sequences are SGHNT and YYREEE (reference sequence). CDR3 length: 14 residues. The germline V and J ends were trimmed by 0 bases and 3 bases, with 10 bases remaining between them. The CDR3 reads CASSLVSGNYEQYF. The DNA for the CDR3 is TGTGCCAGCAGCTTGGTGTCAGGGAACTACGAGCAGTACTTC. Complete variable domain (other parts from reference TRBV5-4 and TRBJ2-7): ETGVTQSPTHLIKTRGQQVTLRCSSQSGHNTVSWYQQALGQGPQFIFQYYREEENGRGNFPPRFSGLQFPNYSSELNVNALELDDSALYLCASSLVSGNYEQYFGPGTRLTVT.

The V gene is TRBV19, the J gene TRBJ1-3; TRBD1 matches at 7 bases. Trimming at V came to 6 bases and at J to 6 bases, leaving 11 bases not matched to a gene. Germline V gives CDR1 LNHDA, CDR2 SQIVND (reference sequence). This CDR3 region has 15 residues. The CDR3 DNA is TGTGCCAGTAGGAGAACAGGGGAGGTTTCAAACACCATATATTTT. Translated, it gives CASRRTGEVSNTIYF.